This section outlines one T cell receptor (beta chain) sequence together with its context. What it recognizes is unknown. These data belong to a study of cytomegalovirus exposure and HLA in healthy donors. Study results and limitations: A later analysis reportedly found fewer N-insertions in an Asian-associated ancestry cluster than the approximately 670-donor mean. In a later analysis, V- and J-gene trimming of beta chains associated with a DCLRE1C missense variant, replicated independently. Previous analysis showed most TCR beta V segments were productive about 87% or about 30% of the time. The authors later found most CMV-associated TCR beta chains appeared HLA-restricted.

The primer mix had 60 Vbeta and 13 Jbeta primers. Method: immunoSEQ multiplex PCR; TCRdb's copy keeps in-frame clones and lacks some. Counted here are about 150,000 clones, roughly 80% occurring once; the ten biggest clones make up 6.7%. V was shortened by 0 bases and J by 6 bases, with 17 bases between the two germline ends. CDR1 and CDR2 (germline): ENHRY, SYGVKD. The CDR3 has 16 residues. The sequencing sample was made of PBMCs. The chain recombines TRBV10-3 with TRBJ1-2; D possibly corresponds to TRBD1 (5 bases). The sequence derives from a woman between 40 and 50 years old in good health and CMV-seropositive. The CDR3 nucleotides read TGTGCCATCAGTGAGTCAGTTGGTCAAGGGGTCCATGGCTACACCTTC. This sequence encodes CAISESVGQGVHGYTF.